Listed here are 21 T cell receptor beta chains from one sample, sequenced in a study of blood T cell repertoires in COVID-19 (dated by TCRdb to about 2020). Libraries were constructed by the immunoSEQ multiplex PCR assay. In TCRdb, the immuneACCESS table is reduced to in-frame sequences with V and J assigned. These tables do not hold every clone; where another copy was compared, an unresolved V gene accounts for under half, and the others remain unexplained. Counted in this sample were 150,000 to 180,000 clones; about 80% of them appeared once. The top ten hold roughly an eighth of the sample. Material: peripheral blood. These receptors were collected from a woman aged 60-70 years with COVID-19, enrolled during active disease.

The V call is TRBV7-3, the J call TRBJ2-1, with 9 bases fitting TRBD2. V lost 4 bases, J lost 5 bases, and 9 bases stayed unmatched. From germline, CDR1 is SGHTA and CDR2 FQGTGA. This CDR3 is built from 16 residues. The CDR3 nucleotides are TGTGCCAGCAGCTCCAGGATAGCGGGGGTCAACAATGAGCAGTTCTTC. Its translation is CASSSRIAGVNNEQFF.

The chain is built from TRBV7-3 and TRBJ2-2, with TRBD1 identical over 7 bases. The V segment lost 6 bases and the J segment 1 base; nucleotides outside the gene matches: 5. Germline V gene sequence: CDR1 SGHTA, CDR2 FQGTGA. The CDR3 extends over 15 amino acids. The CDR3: CASRRQGVNTGELFF. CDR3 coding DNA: TGTGCCAGCAGACGCCAGGGGGTGAACACCGGGGAGCTGTTTTTT.

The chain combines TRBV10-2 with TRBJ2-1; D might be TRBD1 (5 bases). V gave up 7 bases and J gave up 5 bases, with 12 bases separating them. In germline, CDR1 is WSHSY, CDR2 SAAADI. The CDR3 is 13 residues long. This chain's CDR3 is CASTPTANNEQFF. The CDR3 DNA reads TGCGCCAGCACCCCGACAGCCAACAATGAGCAGTTCTTC.

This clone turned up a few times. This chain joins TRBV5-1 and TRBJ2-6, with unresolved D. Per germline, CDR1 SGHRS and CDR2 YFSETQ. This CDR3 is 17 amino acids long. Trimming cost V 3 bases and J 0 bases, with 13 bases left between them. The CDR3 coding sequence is TGCGCCAGCAGCTCCCTCCCACAGATCTCTGGGGCCAACGTCCTGACTTTC. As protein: CASSSLPQISGANVLTF.

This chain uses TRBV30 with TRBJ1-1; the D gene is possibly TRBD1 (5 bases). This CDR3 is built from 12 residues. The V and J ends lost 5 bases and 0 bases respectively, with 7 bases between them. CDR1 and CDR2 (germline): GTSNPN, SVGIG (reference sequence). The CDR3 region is CAWSRVNTEAFF. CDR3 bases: TGTGCCTGGTCCAGGGTGAACACTGAAGCTTTCTTT.

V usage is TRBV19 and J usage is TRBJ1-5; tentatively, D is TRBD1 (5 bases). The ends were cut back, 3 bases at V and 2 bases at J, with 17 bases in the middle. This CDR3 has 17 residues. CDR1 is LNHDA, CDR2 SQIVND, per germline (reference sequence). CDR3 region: CASSIRDSRSGNQPQHF. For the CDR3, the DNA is TGTGCCAGTAGTATCCGGGACTCACGATCGGGCAATCAGCCCCAGCATTTT.

In DNA, the CDR3 is TGTGCCAGCAGCAAGGACAGGGGGGGAGGCTACACCTTC. This gives the protein CASSKDRGGGYTF. J is TRBJ1-2 and V is TRBV7-8, with 10 nucleotides matching TRBD1. Trimming took 5 bases from V and 8 from J; bases not matched to a gene: 5. The V gene's germline CDR1 is SGHVS and CDR2 FQNEAQ. The length of the CDR3 is 13 residues.

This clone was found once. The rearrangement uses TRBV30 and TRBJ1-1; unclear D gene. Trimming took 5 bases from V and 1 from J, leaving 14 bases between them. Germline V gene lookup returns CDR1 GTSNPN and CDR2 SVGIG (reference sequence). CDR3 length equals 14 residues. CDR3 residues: CAWENGLPNTEAFF. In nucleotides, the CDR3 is TGTGCCTGGGAAAATGGACTGCCGAACACTGAAGCTTTCTTT.

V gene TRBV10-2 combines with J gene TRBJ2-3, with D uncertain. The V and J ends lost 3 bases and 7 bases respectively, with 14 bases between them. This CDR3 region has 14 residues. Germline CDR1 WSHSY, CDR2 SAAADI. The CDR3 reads CASSDPPPRNTQYF. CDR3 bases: TGCGCCAGCAGTGACCCTCCGCCTAGGAATACGCAGTATTTT.

CDR3 amino acids: CASSFLPGGKNIQYF. The CDR3 coding sequence is TGTGCCAGCAGTTTCCTCCCGGGTGGCAAAAACATTCAGTACTTC. The V gene is TRBV27, the J gene TRBJ2-4, with D unresolved. Germline CDR1 MNHEY, CDR2 SMNVEV (reference sequence). The germline V and J ends were trimmed by 3 bases and 3 bases, with 12 bases remaining between them. CDR3 length: 15 amino acids.

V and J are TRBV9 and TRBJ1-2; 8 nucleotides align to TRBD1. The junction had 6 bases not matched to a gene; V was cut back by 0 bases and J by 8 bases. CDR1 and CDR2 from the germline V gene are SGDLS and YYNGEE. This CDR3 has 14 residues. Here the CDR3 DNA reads TGTGCCAGCAGCGTAGTGACGACAGGGGAGGGCTACACCTTC. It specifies CASSVVTTGEGYTF.

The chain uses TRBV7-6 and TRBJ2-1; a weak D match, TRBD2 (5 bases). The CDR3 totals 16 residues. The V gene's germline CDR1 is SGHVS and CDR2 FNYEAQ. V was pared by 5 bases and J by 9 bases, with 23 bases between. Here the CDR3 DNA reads TGTGCCAGCAGCCCTACACACGCTACTAGTTTGGGTGAGCAGTTCTTC. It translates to CASSPTHATSLGEQFF.

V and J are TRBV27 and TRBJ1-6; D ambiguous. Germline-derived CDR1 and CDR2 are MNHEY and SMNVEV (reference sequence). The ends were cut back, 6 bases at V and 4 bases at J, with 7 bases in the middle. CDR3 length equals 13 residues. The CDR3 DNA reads TGTGCCAGCAGCGCAGATTATAATTCACCCCTCCACTTT. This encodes CASSADYNSPLHF.

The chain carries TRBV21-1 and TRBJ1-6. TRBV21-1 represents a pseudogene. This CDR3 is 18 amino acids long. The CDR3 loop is CASRERRVLLSINSPLHF. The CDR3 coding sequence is TGTGCCAGCAGAGAAAGGAGAGTGCTCTTATCGATTAATTCACCCCTCCACTTT.

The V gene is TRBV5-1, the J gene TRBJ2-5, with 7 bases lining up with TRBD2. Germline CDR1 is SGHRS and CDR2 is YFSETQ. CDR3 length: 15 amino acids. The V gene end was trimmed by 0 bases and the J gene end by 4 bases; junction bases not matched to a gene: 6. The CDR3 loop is CASSLGGGVGETQYF. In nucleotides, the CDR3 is TGCGCCAGCAGCTTGGGGGGAGGGGTCGGAGAGACCCAGTACTTC.

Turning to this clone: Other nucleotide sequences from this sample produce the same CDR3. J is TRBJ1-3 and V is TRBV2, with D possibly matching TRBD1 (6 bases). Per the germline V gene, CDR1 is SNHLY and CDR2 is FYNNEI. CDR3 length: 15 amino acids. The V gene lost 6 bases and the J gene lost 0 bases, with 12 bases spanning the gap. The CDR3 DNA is TGTGCCAGCAGCGTGGACAGTTACTCTGGAAACACCATATATTTT. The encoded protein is CASSVDSYSGNTIYF. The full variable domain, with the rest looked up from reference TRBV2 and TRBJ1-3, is EPEVTQTPSHQVTQMGQEVILRCVPISNHLYFYWYRQILGQKVEFLVSFYNNEISEKSEIFDDQFSVERPDGSNFTLKIRSTKLEDSAMYFCASSVDSYSGNTIYFGEGSWLTVV.

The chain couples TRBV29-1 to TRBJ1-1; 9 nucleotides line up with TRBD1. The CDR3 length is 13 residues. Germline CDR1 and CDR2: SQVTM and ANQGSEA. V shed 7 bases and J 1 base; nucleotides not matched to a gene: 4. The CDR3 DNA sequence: TGCAGCGCCTGGACAGGGGAGAACACTGAAGCTTTCTTT. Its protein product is CSAWTGENTEAFF.

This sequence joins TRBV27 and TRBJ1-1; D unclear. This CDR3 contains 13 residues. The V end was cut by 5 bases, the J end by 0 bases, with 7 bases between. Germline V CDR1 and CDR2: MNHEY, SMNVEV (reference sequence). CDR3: CASSRGLNTEAFF. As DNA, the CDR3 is TGTGCCAGCAGTCGAGGCCTGAACACTGAAGCTTTCTTT.

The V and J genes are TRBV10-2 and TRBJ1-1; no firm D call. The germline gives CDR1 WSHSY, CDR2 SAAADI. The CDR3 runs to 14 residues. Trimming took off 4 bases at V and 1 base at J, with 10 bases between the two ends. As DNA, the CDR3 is TGCGCCAGCAGTGTCAACGGCGGGAACACTGAAGCTTTCTTT. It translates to CASSVNGGNTEAFF.

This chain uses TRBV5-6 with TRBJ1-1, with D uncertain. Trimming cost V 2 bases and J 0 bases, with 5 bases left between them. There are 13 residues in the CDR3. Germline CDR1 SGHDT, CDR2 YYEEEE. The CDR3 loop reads CASSFYMNTEAFF. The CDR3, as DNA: TGTGCCAGCAGCTTTTACATGAACACTGAAGCTTTCTTT.

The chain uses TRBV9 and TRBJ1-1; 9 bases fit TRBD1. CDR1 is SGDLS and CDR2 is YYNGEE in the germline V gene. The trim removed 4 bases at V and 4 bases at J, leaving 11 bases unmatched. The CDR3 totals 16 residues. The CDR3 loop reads CASSSGTGFRGTEAFF. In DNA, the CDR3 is TGTGCCAGCAGCTCCGGGACAGGGTTTCGAGGCACTGAAGCTTTCTTT.